Listed below are T cell receptor beta chains from one sample, sequenced in a study of T cell repertoires in cytomegalovirus infection. TCRdb reprocessed the reads via MiXCR and lists one record per CDR3 protein. The sample shows approximately 730,000 distinct CDR3 sequences, around 35% of them seen only once. What these receptors recognize is not known. The sample in question was cultured PBMCs, obtained from culture after CMV antigen stimulation. The receptor set was obtained from a human donor in good health (CMV status not recorded). Some clones in this sample may be carry-over from other donors' samples. Each CDR3 is given without its conserved first and last residue. Clone size is given for some rows only: seen once, a few or many times, or a class if the clone is expanded.

v_call: TRBV20-1
j_call: TRBJ1-4
clone_size: -
cdr3_aa: SASGTANEKLF

v_call: TRBV20-1
j_call: TRBJ2-2
clone_size: once
cdr3_aa: SATGGLNTGELF

v_call: TRBV7-8
j_call: TRBJ2-3
clone_size: many
cdr3_aa: ASSLVFNAGTDTQY

v_call: TRBV29-1
j_call: TRBJ1-1
clone_size: -
cdr3_aa: SVEAWTNTEAF

v_call: TRBV14
j_call: TRBJ2-7
clone_size: -
cdr3_aa: ASSQDTGELAVH

v_call: TRBV5-4
j_call: TRBJ2-7
clone_size: -
cdr3_aa: ASSLEQGRTYEQY

v_call: TRBV7-9
j_call: TRBJ1-2
clone_size: many
cdr3_aa: ASSQGRAWASYGYT

v_call: TRBV7-6
j_call: TRBJ2-5
clone_size: -
cdr3_aa: ASSLEGGRGSETQY

v_call: TRBV19
j_call: TRBJ1-6
clone_size: -
cdr3_aa: ASSIFPRADSPLH

v_call: TRBV2
j_call: TRBJ2-2
clone_size: -
cdr3_aa: ASRQPPGELF

v_call: TRBV6-1
j_call: TRBJ2-5
clone_size: -
cdr3_aa: ASIVPGVETQY

v_call: TRBV7-6
j_call: TRBJ2-1
clone_size: -
cdr3_aa: ASSPRAGGPHNEQF

v_call: TRBV7-2
j_call: TRBJ2-7
clone_size: few
cdr3_aa: ASSFKGPRYEQY

v_call: TRBV20-1
j_call: TRBJ1-5
clone_size: few
cdr3_aa: SARSSQGVNQPQH

v_call: TRBV7-2
j_call: TRBJ1-3
clone_size: many
cdr3_aa: ASSLKAGSSGNTIY

v_call: TRBV27
j_call: TRBJ2-5
clone_size: few
cdr3_aa: ASSPLGFGVTETQY

v_call: TRBV12-3/TRBV12-4
j_call: TRBJ2-5
clone_size: many
cdr3_aa: ASSLNRGQETQY

v_call: TRBV20-1
j_call: TRBJ2-1
clone_size: -
cdr3_aa: SARELYVLSNEQF

v_call: TRBV7-8
j_call: TRBJ1-6
clone_size: many
cdr3_aa: ASSHGTQEISSYNSPLH

v_call: TRBV18
j_call: TRBJ1-2
clone_size: -
cdr3_aa: ASSPTAENYGYT

v_call: TRBV7-2
j_call: TRBJ2-5
clone_size: few
cdr3_aa: ASSLLAPESTQY

v_call: TRBV12-3/TRBV12-4
j_call: TRBJ2-7
clone_size: -
cdr3_aa: ASSLEGALKQY

v_call: TRBV20-1
j_call: TRBJ1-3
clone_size: -
cdr3_aa: SATTGQPNSNSGNTIY

v_call: TRBV4-2
j_call: TRBJ2-2
clone_size: few
cdr3_aa: ASSPTVGTSGTGELF

v_call: TRBV20-1
j_call: TRBJ2-5
clone_size: -
cdr3_aa: SANRGLQETQY

v_call: TRBV4-1
j_call: TRBJ1-4
clone_size: -
cdr3_aa: ATRLATNEKLF

v_call: TRBV4-3
j_call: TRBJ2-3
clone_size: many
cdr3_aa: ASSPTGLAGDTQY

v_call: TRBV6-6
j_call: TRBJ2-1
clone_size: -
cdr3_aa: ASVGVYNEQF

v_call: TRBV27
j_call: TRBJ2-2
clone_size: -
cdr3_aa: ASTLRGAKASGELF

v_call: TRBV27
j_call: TRBJ2-5
clone_size: -
cdr3_aa: ASSSTRTSGDFRETQY

v_call: TRBV19
j_call: TRBJ2-3
clone_size: -
cdr3_aa: ASSIPGRAATDTQY

v_call: TRBV4-3
j_call: TRBJ2-1
clone_size: few
cdr3_aa: ASSQERDYYNEQF

v_call: TRBV6-5
j_call: TRBJ2-2
clone_size: -
cdr3_aa: ASSYSRTTRELF